A selection of T cell receptor beta chains follows, all from one sample in a study of T-cell reconstitution after alpha-beta-depleted transplantation in children. Using its own MiXCR run on the PCR reads, TCRdb lists one record per CDR3 protein. The sample lists 110,000 or so distinct CDR3 sequences; roughly 6.1% were seen once. Here the sequenced sample was PBMCs, mostly from graft donor cells, taken 360 days after TCRalphabeta/CD19-depleted stem cell transplant. These receptors were taken from a male patient between 2 and 10 years old who had a stem cell transplant for acute lymphoblastic leukemia, so the T cells may come from the graft donor. The CDR3 runs from the conserved cysteine through the conserved F or W. The D gene is left open where the match is weak. Rows give clone size only sometimes, using once, few, many, or a class for an expanded clone.

size: many; V: TRBV20-1; D: -; J: TRBJ2-2; DNA: TGCAGTGCTAGTGTTACGGGAGTGAACACCGGGGAGCTGTTTTTT; CDR3: CSASVTGVNTGELFF
size: many; V: TRBV11-1; D: -; J: TRBJ2-7; DNA: TGTGCCAGCAGCTCGTCGGGGACTTGGAACGAGCAGTACTTC; CDR3: CASSSSGTWNEQYF
size: many; V: TRBV9; D: -; J: TRBJ2-1; DNA: TGTGCCAGCAGCGTAGAGGGGCGGGTAAATGAGCAGTTCTTC; CDR3: CASSVEGRVNEQFF
size: many; V: TRBV7-9; D: -; J: TRBJ2-7; DNA: TGTGCCAGCAGCTTGACAAGTTACGAGCAGTACTTC; CDR3: CASSLTSYEQYF
size: -; V: TRBV28; D: -; J: TRBJ2-1; DNA: TGTGCCAGCAGTTTACCGGAGGTCGAACGGGGGCCGACCTACAATGAGCAGTTCTTC; CDR3: CASSLPEVERGPTYNEQFF
size: -; V: TRBV11-1; D: TRBD1; J: TRBJ2-1; DNA: TGTGCCAGCAGCTTAAACGCAGGGGGCCTCAATGAGCAGTTCTTC; CDR3: CASSLNAGGLNEQFF
size: many; V: TRBV7-8; D: -; J: TRBJ1-1; DNA: TGTGCCAGCAGCCAAAGGGGAGCTGAAGCTTTCTTT; CDR3: CASSQRGAEAFF
size: -; V: TRBV24-1; D: TRBD1; J: TRBJ2-7; DNA: TGTGCCACCAGTGACCCCGGGACAGGGGCCTACGAGCAGTACTTC; CDR3: CATSDPGTGAYEQYF
size: many; V: TRBV12-3/TRBV12-4; D: -; J: TRBJ1-3; DNA: TGTGCCAGCCGTTTCTCGGGGAGCTCTGGAAACACCATATATTTT; CDR3: CASRFSGSSGNTIYF
size: -; V: TRBV7-9; D: -; J: TRBJ1-1; DNA: TGTGCCAGCAGCTTAGCGGGAGCTGAAGCTTTCTTT; CDR3: CASSLAGAEAFF
size: many; V: TRBV29-1; D: -; J: TRBJ2-7; DNA: TGCAGCGTTTCGTTTGGGGGCTCCTACGAGCAGTACTTC; CDR3: CSVSFGGSYEQYF
size: -; V: TRBV2; D: -; J: TRBJ2-7; DNA: TGTGCCAGCGTCGAATACGAGCAGTACTTC; CDR3: CASVEYEQYF
size: many; V: TRBV2; D: -; J: TRBJ2-7; DNA: TGTGCCAGCAGGGACAGCCCCTACGAGCAGTACTTC; CDR3: CASRDSPYEQYF
size: many; V: TRBV4-3; D: TRBD1; J: TRBJ2-2; DNA: TGCGCCAGCAGCCAGACAGGGGCGAACACCGGGGAGCTGTTTTTT; CDR3: CASSQTGANTGELFF
size: -; V: TRBV9; D: TRBD2; J: TRBJ2-3; DNA: TGTGCCAGCAGTCCCAGGACTAGCGGGGTTGCAGATACGCAGTATTTT; CDR3: CASSPRTSGVADTQYF
size: many; V: TRBV7-8; D: -; J: TRBJ2-2; DNA: TGTGCCAGCAGCTTAGTTTGGGAAGGGTCCGTCCCGAACACCGGGGAGCTGTTTTTT; CDR3: CASSLVWEGSVPNTGELFF
size: many; V: TRBV24-1; D: -; J: TRBJ2-1; DNA: TGTGCCACCAGTGATTTCAGAAGCATTTCCTACAATGAGCAGTTCTTC; CDR3: CATSDFRSISYNEQFF
size: many; V: TRBV4-2; D: -; J: TRBJ2-2; DNA: TGTGCCAGCAGCCAGGACAACAGCAACACCGGGGAGCTGTTTTTT; CDR3: CASSQDNSNTGELFF
size: medium-sized; V: TRBV7-2; D: -; J: TRBJ2-7; DNA: TGTGCCAGCAGCCCCGGCTACGAGCAGTACTTC; CDR3: CASSPGYEQYF
size: few; V: TRBV10-3; D: -; J: TRBJ2-7; DNA: TGTGCCATCAGTGTGGGGACCGCCTACGAGCAGTACTTC; CDR3: CAISVGTAYEQYF
size: many; V: TRBV29-1; D: -; J: TRBJ2-2; DNA: TGCAGCGTTGATGGGCAGGGGCTCAACACCGGGGAGCTGTTTTTT; CDR3: CSVDGQGLNTGELFF
size: many; V: TRBV6-5; D: TRBD2; J: TRBJ2-1; DNA: TGTGCCAGCAGTAACAAAAGGACTAGTTGGGACAATGAGCAGTTCTTC; CDR3: CASSNKRTSWDNEQFF
size: many; V: TRBV9; D: TRBD2; J: TRBJ2-1; DNA: TGTGCCAGCAGCGGAGCGGGGGAGAAATACAATGAGCAGTTCTTC; CDR3: CASSGAGEKYNEQFF
size: few; V: TRBV28; D: -; J: TRBJ1-5; DNA: TGTGCCAGCAGTCCCAGGGAGGGGCGCAATCAGCCCCAGCATTTT; CDR3: CASSPREGRNQPQHF
size: many; V: TRBV11-2; D: -; J: TRBJ2-7; DNA: TGTGCCAGCAGCTTAGCGGGGAGCTACGAGCAGTACTTC; CDR3: CASSLAGSYEQYF
size: many; V: TRBV9; D: -; J: TRBJ2-5; DNA: TGTGCCAGCAGCCTGGGAGACGGAGCGGAGACCCAGTACTTC; CDR3: CASSLGDGAETQYF
size: few; V: TRBV7-9; D: -; J: TRBJ2-2; DNA: TGTGCCAGCAGCTTGGTAGGGAGGAACACCGGGGAGCTGTTTTTT; CDR3: CASSLVGRNTGELFF
size: many; V: TRBV12-3/TRBV12-4; D: -; J: TRBJ2-6; DNA: TGTGCCAGCAGTCCAGGGACCTTTCTCTCTGGGGCCAACGTCCTGACTTTC; CDR3: CASSPGTFLSGANVLTF
size: many; V: TRBV11-2; D: -; J: TRBJ2-3; DNA: TGTGCCAGCAGCTTAGACAGGGGTGCCACAGATACGCAGTATTTT; CDR3: CASSLDRGATDTQYF
size: many; V: TRBV9; D: -; J: TRBJ1-2; DNA: TGTGCCAGCAGCGTCGACCGCTACGGCGTGGCGTGGGGCTACACCTTC; CDR3: CASSVDRYGVAWGYTF
size: many; V: TRBV29-1; D: TRBD1; J: TRBJ1-4; DNA: TGCAGCGCGGGACAGCTTAATGAAAAACTGTTTTTT; CDR3: CSAGQLNEKLFF
size: many; V: TRBV10-2; D: -; J: TRBJ1-1; DNA: TGCGCCAGCCGTGGGAAAGGAGACACTGAAGCTTTCTTT; CDR3: CASRGKGDTEAFF
size: -; V: TRBV5-1; D: -; J: TRBJ2-7; DNA: TGCGCCAGCAGCGCTAGGTACGAGCAGTACTTC; CDR3: CASSARYEQYF
size: few; V: TRBV4-1; D: TRBD2; J: TRBJ2-1; DNA: TGCGCCAGCAGCCTATTAGCGGGGGGAAACTCCTACAATGAGCAGTTCTTC; CDR3: CASSLLAGGNSYNEQFF
size: many; V: TRBV28; D: TRBD1; J: TRBJ2-4; DNA: TGTGCCAGCAGTACAGGGGTACTAGCCAAAAACATTCAGTACTTC; CDR3: CASSTGVLAKNIQYF
size: many; V: TRBV7-9; D: -; J: TRBJ2-1; DNA: TGTGCCAGCAGCGCCCACAGTTTCATGTCCTACAATGAGCAGTTCTTC; CDR3: CASSAHSFMSYNEQFF
size: -; V: TRBV10-3; D: TRBD2; J: TRBJ2-7; DNA: TGTGCCATCAGTGACCCCTTGGGGGGACTAGCGCAATCCGCATACGAGCAGTACTTC; CDR3: CAISDPLGGLAQSAYEQYF
size: many; V: TRBV7-9; D: TRBD2; J: TRBJ2-7; DNA: TGTGCCAGCAGCTTAGTAGCGGGAGGGCCCAACGAGCAGTACTTC; CDR3: CASSLVAGGPNEQYF
size: many; V: TRBV2; D: -; J: TRBJ2-7; DNA: TGTGCCACCAAAAAGGGGGGCTACGAGCAGTACTTC; CDR3: CATKKGGYEQYF
size: many; V: TRBV7-9; D: -; J: TRBJ2-3; DNA: TGTGCCAGCAGCTCCTGGAGAGGGGAAAGCACAGATACGCAGTATTTT; CDR3: CASSSWRGESTDTQYF
size: many; V: TRBV3-1; D: -; J: TRBJ1-1; DNA: TGTGCCAGCAGGCAGACAGACGCCCTCCAGAACACTGAAGCTTTCTTT; CDR3: CASRQTDALQNTEAFF
size: -; V: TRBV9; D: -; J: TRBJ2-6; DNA: TGTGCCAGCAGCGTACCGTTAGGGGCTGGGGCCAACGTCCTGACTTTC; CDR3: CASSVPLGAGANVLTF
size: many; V: TRBV7-3; D: -; J: TRBJ2-2; DNA: TGTGCCAGCAGCCCCCGACTAGGGCGCACCGGGGAGCTGTTTTTT; CDR3: CASSPRLGRTGELFF
size: many; V: TRBV28; D: -; J: TRBJ2-7; DNA: TGTGCCAGCAGTATATGGGCCGGGGCGACAAGTGAGCAGTACTTC; CDR3: CASSIWAGATSEQYF
size: -; V: TRBV7-9; D: -; J: TRBJ1-2; DNA: TGTGCCAGCAGCTTAGAAGATGGCTACACCTTC; CDR3: CASSLEDGYTF